This TCR beta chain was sequenced for a study of radiation and T cells in renal cell carcinoma. Using immunoSEQ multiplex PCR, the repertoire was profiled, and TCRdb retains in-frame clones only, with some absent. Altogether just under 150,000 clones are present, about 88% being singletons, with the ten largest covering less than 20%. As to time point: blood 4 weeks post-SBRT, at nephrectomy. Treatment described: 15 Gy SBRT to primary tumor, nephrectomy 4 weeks later. The CDR3 extends over 16 amino acids. With 4 bases clipped from V and 5 bases from J, the junction kept 6 bases outside the gene matches. Germline CDR1 reads SGHNT; CDR2 reads YYREEE (reference sequence).

This receptor was identified in a woman between 50 and 59 years old with renal cell carcinoma. The chain carries TRBV5-4 and TRBJ2-7, with TRBD2 matching over 16 bases. Sequences were derived from blood, sampled from a patient whose treatment included radiotherapy and nephrectomy. The CDR3 loop reads CASSPGLAGGYNEQYF. The CDR3 nucleotides read TGTGCCAGCAGCCCGGGACTAGCGGGAGGGTACAACGAGCAGTACTTC.